This passage covers 16 T cell receptor beta chains from one sample sequenced in a study of cytomegalovirus exposure and HLA in healthy donors. Primers for the PCR totalled 60 Vbeta and 13 Jbeta. Libraries were prepared by immunoSEQ multiplex PCR; TCRdb keeps only in-frame clonotypes and omits some of them. The sample shows 130,000 to 150,000 clones, 65% to 85% of them seen only once. Sequencing input: PBMCs. The receptors shown here come from a woman in her 40s in good health and CMV-seropositive.

The chain combines TRBV28 with TRBJ1-2, with 8 bases fitting TRBD1. Germline V gene sequence: CDR1 MDHEN, CDR2 SYDVKM. The CDR3 is 16 residues long. The V gene end was trimmed by 6 bases and the J gene end by 0 bases; junction bases not matched to a gene: 9. The CDR3 protein is CASRRTGTSANYGYTF. CDR3 bases: TGTGCCAGCAGGAGGACAGGGACCTCAGCTAACTATGGCTACACCTTC.

The table lists this clone with a count of one. The rearrangement links TRBV7-9 to TRBJ1-4; the match to TRBD1 covers 7 bases. CDR1 is SEHNR, CDR2 FQNEAQ, per germline (reference sequence). This CDR3 comprises 15 residues. The V and J ends lost 4 bases and 8 bases, in that order; junction bases with no gene match: 10. CDR3 nucleotide sequence: TGTGCCAGCAGCTCCCCTGGGGGCAGGGGGGAAAAACTGTTTTTT. Its protein product is CASSSPGGRGEKLFF.

The chain has TRBV6-1 and TRBJ1-1, with D tentatively TRBD1 (6 bases). CDR1 and CDR2 from the germline V gene are MNHNS and SASEGT. This CDR3 contains 15 residues. V lost 6 bases and J lost 0, with 14 bases in between. CDR3 protein: CASRRGANMNTEAFF. The CDR3 region has the DNA TGTGCCAGCAGACGGGGGGCGAATATGAACACTGAAGCTTTCTTT.

V usage is TRBV4-1 and J usage is TRBJ2-7; D perhaps matches TRBD2 (7 bases). This CDR3 comprises 15 residues. Germline lookup yields CDR1 MGHRA and CDR2 YSYEKL. V shed 0 bases and J shed 6 bases, with 15 bases lying between them. The CDR3 DNA reads TGCGCCAGCAGCCAAGAAGGGGGGGGAGGGCTCGAGCAGTACTTC. It encodes CASSQEGGGGLEQYF.

This clone was seen only once. In DNA form, the CDR3 reads TGTGCTACCCATCAGGGGGATTCACCCCTCCACTTT. Translation: CATHQGDSPLHF. This chain joins TRBV7-9 and TRBJ1-6; 7 nucleotides agree with TRBD1. The CDR3 covers 12 residues. Per germline, CDR1 SEHNR and CDR2 FQNEAQ (reference sequence). Full variable domain (missing parts from reference TRBV7-9 and TRBJ1-6): DTGVSQNPRHKITKRGQNVTFRCDPISEHNRLYWYRQTLGQGPEFLTYFQNEAQLEKSRLLSDRFSAERPKGSFSTLEIQRTEQGDSAMYLCATHQGDSPLHFGNGTRLTVT.

This sequence joins TRBV6-1 and TRBJ2-1; a weak D match, TRBD1 (5 bases). Trimming removed 0 bases at V and 5 bases at J, with 17 bases between. Germline V CDR1 and CDR2: MNHNS, SASEGT. This CDR3 region has 17 residues. CDR3 loop: CASSEALAGIFNNEQFF. In DNA, the CDR3 is TGTGCCAGCAGTGAAGCGCTGGCAGGGATTTTCAACAATGAGCAGTTCTTC.

This clone was seen a few times. The chain employs TRBV7-2 and TRBJ1-5, with 7 bases aligning to TRBD1. J was trimmed by 6 bases and V by 1 base; bases with no gene match: 6. There are 15 residues in the CDR3. CDR1 and CDR2 (germline): SGHTA, FQGNSA. CDR3 amino acids: CASSLGADRVQPQHF. CDR3 DNA: TGTGCCAGCAGCTTAGGGGCCGACAGGGTTCAGCCCCAGCATTTT.

In this sample, this clone turned up a few times. V gene TRBV28 combines with J gene TRBJ2-5, with 10 bases lining up with TRBD1. This CDR3 spans 15 amino acids. Per the germline V gene, CDR1 is MDHEN and CDR2 is SYDVKM. Trimming at V came to 6 bases and at J to 5 bases, leaving 9 bases not matched to a gene. The CDR3 is CASRDPTGGLETQYF. The CDR3 region has the DNA TGTGCCAGCAGGGACCCGACAGGGGGCTTGGAGACCCAGTACTTC.

In its sample, this clone was seen once. The rearrangement joins TRBV4-1 to TRBJ1-5, with TRBD1 matching over 10 bases. Losses at the gene ends were 1 base for V and 3 bases for J; bases not matched to a gene: 3. CDR1 and CDR2 (germline): MGHRA, YSYEKL. This CDR3 has 16 residues. In nucleotides, the CDR3 is TGCGCCAGCAGCCAAGGGACAGGGGGGGTCAATCAGCCCCAGCATTTT. This translates into CASSQGTGGVNQPQHF.

This clone was seen once. The genes are TRBV4-2 and TRBJ2-2; 11 bases fit TRBD2. There are 17 residues in the CDR3. Trimming cost V 5 bases and J 2 bases; bases outside gene matches: 7. Germline-derived CDR1 and CDR2 are LGHNA and YNFKEQ. CDR3 in DNA: TGTGCCAGCAGCGTGGGGACTAGCGGATACAACACCGGGGAGCTGTTTTTT. This gives the protein CASSVGTSGYNTGELFF.

In DNA, the CDR3 is TGTGCCAGCAGAGACAGAACGAATCAGCCCCAGCATTTT. Amino acids: CASRDRTNQPQHF. V is TRBV6-5 and J is TRBJ1-5, with a possible D match to TRBD1 (5 bases). The V and J ends lost 6 bases and 4 bases respectively, with 10 bases between them. Germline V lookup: CDR1 MNHEY, CDR2 SVGAGI. This CDR3 region has 13 residues.

The rearrangement joins TRBV18 to TRBJ1-5; 10 nucleotides agree with TRBD1. Germline-derived CDR1 and CDR2 are KGHSH and LQKENI. The V gene end was trimmed by 4 bases and the J gene end by 7 bases; junction bases not matched to a gene: 7. CDR3 length equals 15 residues. CDR3 sequence: CASSQRQGAGQPQHF. The DNA for the CDR3 is TGTGCCAGCTCACAAAGACAGGGGGCCGGGCAGCCCCAGCATTTT.

This chain joins TRBV25-1 and TRBJ1-2; D gene ambiguous. Trimming took 2 bases from V and 1 from J, leaving 11 bases between them. CDR3 length: 15 residues. Germline assignment: CDR1 MGHDK and CDR2 SYGVNS. The CDR3 protein is CASSEGVTHNYGYTF. For the CDR3, the DNA is TGTGCCAGCAGTGAAGGAGTCACCCATAACTATGGCTACACCTTC.

V and J are TRBV4-1 and TRBJ1-6; 7 nucleotides line up with TRBD1. This CDR3 is built from 15 residues. Germline CDR1 and CDR2: MGHRA and YSYEKL. The ends lost 4 bases at V and 7 bases at J; junction bases unmatched: 7. This chain's CDR3 is CASSRTGDYNSPLHF. DNA of the CDR3: TGCGCCAGCAGCCGAACAGGGGATTACAATTCACCCCTCCACTTT.

The chain combines TRBV7-6 with TRBJ1-4; weak D call: TRBD1 (6 bases). V lost 0 bases to trimming and J lost 5 bases, with 13 bases between them. The CDR3 loop spans 16 amino acids. Per the germline V gene, CDR1 is SGHVS and CDR2 is FNYEAQ. This CDR3 is CASSLALGQRNEKLFF. CDR3 coding DNA: TGTGCCAGCAGCTTAGCGCTAGGACAGCGGAATGAAAAACTGTTTTTT.

This rearrangement joins TRBV7-9 to TRBJ2-7; 15 bases line up with TRBD2. This CDR3 spans 18 amino acids. J lost 4 bases, V lost 1 base, and 8 bases had no gene match. In germline, CDR1 is SEHNR, CDR2 FQNEAQ (reference sequence). This CDR3 reads CASSLGGTSGGRSYEQYF. The CDR3 DNA follows: TGTGCCAGCAGCTTAGGGGGGACTAGCGGGGGGCGCAGTTACGAGCAGTACTTC.